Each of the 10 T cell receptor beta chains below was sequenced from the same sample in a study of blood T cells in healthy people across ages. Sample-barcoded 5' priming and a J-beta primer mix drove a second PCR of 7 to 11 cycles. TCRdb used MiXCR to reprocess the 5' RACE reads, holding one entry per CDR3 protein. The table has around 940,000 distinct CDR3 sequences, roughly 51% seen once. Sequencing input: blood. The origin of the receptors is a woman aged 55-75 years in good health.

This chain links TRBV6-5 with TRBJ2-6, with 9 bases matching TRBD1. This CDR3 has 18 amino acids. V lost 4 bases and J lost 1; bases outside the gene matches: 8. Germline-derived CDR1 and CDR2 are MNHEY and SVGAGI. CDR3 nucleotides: TGTGCCAGCAGTTTCATTCACAGGGGGCGTTCTGGGGCCAACGTCCTGACTTTC. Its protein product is CASSFIHRGRSGANVLTF.

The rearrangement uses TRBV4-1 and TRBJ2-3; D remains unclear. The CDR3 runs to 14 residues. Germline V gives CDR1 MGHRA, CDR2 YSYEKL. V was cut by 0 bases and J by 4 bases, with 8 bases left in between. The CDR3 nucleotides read TGCGCCAGCAGCCAAGAGAGCGAGTCAGATACGCAGTATTTT. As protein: CASSQESESDTQYF.

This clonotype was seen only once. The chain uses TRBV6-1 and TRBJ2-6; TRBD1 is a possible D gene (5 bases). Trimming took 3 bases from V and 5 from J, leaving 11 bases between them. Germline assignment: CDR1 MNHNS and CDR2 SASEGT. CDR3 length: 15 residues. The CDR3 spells CASSDPWGRANVLTF. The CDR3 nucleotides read TGTGCCAGCAGTGACCCCTGGGGCCGGGCCAACGTCCTGACTTTC.

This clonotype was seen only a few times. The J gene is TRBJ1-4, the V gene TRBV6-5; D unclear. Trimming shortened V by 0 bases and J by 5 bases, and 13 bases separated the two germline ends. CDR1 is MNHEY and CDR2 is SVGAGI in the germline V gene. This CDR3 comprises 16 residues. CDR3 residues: CASSYSSGSENEKLFF. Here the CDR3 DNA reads TGTGCCAGCAGTTACTCGAGCGGTTCGGAGAATGAAAAACTGTTTTTT.

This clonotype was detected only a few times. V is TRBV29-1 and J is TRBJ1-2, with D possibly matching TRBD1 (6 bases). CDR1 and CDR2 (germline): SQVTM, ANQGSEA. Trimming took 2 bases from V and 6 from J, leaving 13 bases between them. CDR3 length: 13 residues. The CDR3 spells CSVERGAIDGYTF. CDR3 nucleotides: TGCAGCGTTGAACGGGGGGCAATAGATGGCTACACCTTC.

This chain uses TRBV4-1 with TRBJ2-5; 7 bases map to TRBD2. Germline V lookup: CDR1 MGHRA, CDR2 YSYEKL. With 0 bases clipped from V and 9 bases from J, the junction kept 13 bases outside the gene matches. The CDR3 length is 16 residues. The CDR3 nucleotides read TGCGCCAGCAGCCAAGACTTCCCAGCGGGGATCGGATCCCAGTACTTC. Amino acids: CASSQDFPAGIGSQYF.

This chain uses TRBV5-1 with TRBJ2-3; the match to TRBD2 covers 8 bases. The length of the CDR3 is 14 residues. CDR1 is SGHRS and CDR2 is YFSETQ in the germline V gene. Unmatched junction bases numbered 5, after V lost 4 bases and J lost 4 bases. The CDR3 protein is CASSPTSEADTQYF. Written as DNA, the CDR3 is TGCGCCAGCAGCCCGACTAGCGAAGCAGATACGCAGTATTTT. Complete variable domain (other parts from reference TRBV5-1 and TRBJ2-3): KAGVTQTPRYLIKTRGQQVTLSCSPISGHRSVSWYQQTPGQGLQFLFEYFSETQRNKGNFPGRFSGRQFSNSRSEMNVSTLELGDSALYLCASSPTSEADTQYFGPGTRLTVL.

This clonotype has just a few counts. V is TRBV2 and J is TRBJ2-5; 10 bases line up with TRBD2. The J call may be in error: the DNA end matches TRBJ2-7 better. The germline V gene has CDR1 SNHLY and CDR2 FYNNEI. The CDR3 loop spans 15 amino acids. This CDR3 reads CASSEAASGSHEQYF. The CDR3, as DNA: TGTGCCAGCAGTGAAGCGGCTAGCGGGAGCCACGAGCAGTACTTC.

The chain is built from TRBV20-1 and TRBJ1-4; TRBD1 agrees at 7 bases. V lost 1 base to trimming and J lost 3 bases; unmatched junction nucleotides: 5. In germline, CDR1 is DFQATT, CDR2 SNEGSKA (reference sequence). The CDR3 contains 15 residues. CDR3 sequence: CSARARGLANEKLFF. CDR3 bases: TGCAGTGCTAGAGCAAGGGGGCTGGCTAATGAAAAACTGTTTTTT.

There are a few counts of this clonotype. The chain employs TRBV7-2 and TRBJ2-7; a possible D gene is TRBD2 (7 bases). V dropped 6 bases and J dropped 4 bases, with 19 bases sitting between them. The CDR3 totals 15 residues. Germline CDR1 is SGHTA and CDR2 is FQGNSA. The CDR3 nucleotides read TGTGCCAGCAGTTTAAGGGGGGGGGCCCCTTACGAGCAGTACTTC. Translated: CASSLRGGAPYEQYF.